These 17 T cell receptor beta chains were all obtained from the same sample, sequenced in a study of blood T cell repertoires in COVID-19. Sequenced by immunoSEQ multiplex PCR; TCRdb stores in-frame clones only, minus some. In the table there are fewer than 400,000 clones, about 92% of which are singletons. The sample was PBMCs or T cells enriched from blood (not recorded which). These TCRs come from a woman between 25 and 40 years old who had recovered from COVID-19.

The chain recombines TRBV4-2 with TRBJ2-7; TRBD1 matches at 9 bases. Unmatched junction bases numbered 4, after V lost 1 base and J lost 3 bases. Germline V gene lookup returns CDR1 LGHNA and CDR2 YNFKEQ. This CDR3 has 15 amino acids. This CDR3 is CASSQVGTGLYEQYF. CDR3 coding DNA: TGTGCCAGCAGCCAAGTCGGGACAGGGCTCTACGAGCAGTACTTC.

This chain joins TRBV15 and TRBJ2-2; possibly TRBD2 for D (7 bases). The CDR3 contains 16 residues. Trimming stripped 1 base from V and 5 bases from J, with 14 bases between. Germline values: CDR1 LNHNV, CDR2 YYDKDF (reference sequence). CDR3 protein: CATSRGGGMRTGELFF. CDR3 coding DNA: TGTGCCACCAGCAGAGGCGGGGGCATGAGAACCGGGGAGCTGTTTTTT.

The rearrangement joins TRBV29-1 to TRBJ2-2, with D possibly TRBD1 on 5 matching bases. Germline assignment: CDR1 SQVTM and CDR2 ANQGSEA. This CDR3 contains 14 residues. V shed 4 bases and J shed 1 base, with 10 bases lying between them. The CDR3 DNA reads TGCAGCGTTGGAAGACAGATGAACACCGGGGAGCTGTTTTTT. Its protein product is CSVGRQMNTGELFF.

This chain connects TRBV27 to TRBJ1-2; maybe TRBD1 (5 bases). This CDR3 is built from 14 residues. The V end was cut by 0 bases, the J end by 3 bases, with 8 bases between. CDR1 and CDR2 (germline): MNHEY, SMNVEV (reference sequence). CDR3 loop: CASSLSGRDYGYTF. CDR3 nucleotides: TGTGCCAGCAGTTTATCGGGCAGGGACTATGGCTACACCTTC.

The chain has TRBV4-1 and TRBJ1-3; maybe TRBD1 (5 bases). CDR3 length: 18 amino acids. V lost 3 bases and J 0 bases, leaving 18 bases between the germline ends. The germline V gene has CDR1 MGHRA and CDR2 YSYEKL. The CDR3 DNA reads as TGCGCCAGCAGCCAGGGCCAGGTGCGGGGGATCTCTGGAAACACCATATATTTT. This sequence encodes CASSQGQVRGISGNTIYF.

V is TRBV9 and J is TRBJ2-1; the D gene is possibly TRBD2 (7 bases). V lost 3 bases and J 9 bases, leaving 19 bases between the germline ends. Germline V lookup: CDR1 SGDLS, CDR2 YYNGEE. The CDR3 runs 15 residues. The CDR3 DNA is TGTGCCAGCAGCGCACGGGGGGCCGTTGGTGGTGAGCAGTTCTTC. It is translated as CASSARGAVGGEQFF.

The chain joins TRBV27 to TRBJ1-5; D remains ambiguous. Germline V gene sequence: CDR1 MNHEY, CDR2 SMNVEV (reference sequence). The CDR3 is made up of 15 amino acids. V was pared by 6 bases and J by 2 bases, with 14 bases between. CDR3 DNA: TGTGCCAGCAGATCCACACGCCGGGGCAATCAGCCCCAGCATTTT. It codes for CASRSTRRGNQPQHF.

V is TRBV7-2 and J is TRBJ1-1; tentatively, D is TRBD1 (6 bases). CDR3 length equals 16 residues. The germline V gene encodes CDR1 SGHTA and CDR2 FQGNSA. V lost 1 base and J lost 1, with 13 bases in between. The CDR3: CASSLVYTGKNTEAFF. The CDR3, as DNA: TGTGCCAGCAGCTTAGTATACACAGGGAAGAACACTGAAGCTTTCTTT.

The chain links TRBV5-1 to TRBJ1-2; D might be TRBD1 (5 bases). The CDR3 length is 14 residues. The V gene lost 6 bases and the J gene lost 3 bases, with 15 bases spanning the gap. CDR1 is SGHRS and CDR2 is YFSETQ in the germline V gene. DNA of the CDR3: TGCGCCAGCAAGGATTTGGGGCCCGACTATGGCTACACCTTC. This codes for CASKDLGPDYGYTF.

V is TRBV27 and J is TRBJ2-7, with D possibly TRBD1 on 7 matching bases. The CDR3 loop spans 14 amino acids. Trimming stripped 6 bases from V and 4 bases from J, with 16 bases between. Germline CDR1 MNHEY, CDR2 SMNVEV (reference sequence). This CDR3 is CASSRGTAFYEQYF. The CDR3, as DNA: TGTGCCAGCAGCCGCGGGACAGCTTTTTACGAGCAGTACTTC.

The V and J genes are TRBV30 and TRBJ1-4, with D possibly matching TRBD1 (5 bases). Germline CDR1 and CDR2: GTSNPN and SVGIG (reference sequence). The CDR3 is 15 amino acids. The V end lost 4 bases, the J end lost 4 bases, and 16 bases lay between the germline ends. CDR3 sequence (DNA): TGTGCCTGGAAAACCTCCCAGGGTGGTAATGAAAAACTGTTTTTT. Protein sequence: CAWKTSQGGNEKLFF.

V gene TRBV4-1 combines with J gene TRBJ2-5; D not certain. Per the germline V gene, CDR1 is MGHRA and CDR2 is YSYEKL. Deletions cut 1 base from V and 4 bases from J, with 7 bases between. This CDR3 contains 13 residues. In DNA, the CDR3 is TGCGCCAGCAGCCAAGGCCGAGCAGAGACCCAGTACTTC. This sequence encodes CASSQGRAETQYF.

The chain links TRBV5-1 to TRBJ2-5, with a weak D call TRBD1 (5 bases). Trimming removed 4 bases at V and 7 bases at J, with 14 bases between. The CDR3 contains 13 residues. Germline lookup yields CDR1 SGHRS and CDR2 YFSETQ. The CDR3 DNA sequence: TGCGCCAGCAGCCCCACAGGCGTTGGGACCCAGTACTTC. Protein product: CASSPTGVGTQYF.

The V gene is TRBV10-3, the J gene TRBJ1-6; TRBD1 matches at 9 bases. CDR3 length: 14 residues. Germline V gene data show CDR1 as ENHRY and CDR2 as SYGVKD. J lost 8 bases, V lost 6 bases, and 5 bases had no gene match. The CDR3 DNA sequence: TGTGCCATCAGAGGCCGGGACAGGGATTCACCCCTCCACTTT. The encoded protein is CAIRGRDRDSPLHF.

This chain joins TRBV18 and TRBJ2-2; 7 bases are shared with TRBD1. The V gene's germline CDR1 is KGHSH and CDR2 LQKENI. The CDR3 length is 17 residues. V shed 2 bases and J 6 bases; nucleotides not matched to a gene: 12. This CDR3 is CASSPGLRGLTPGELFF. The CDR3 DNA is TGTGCCAGCTCACCAGGATTGAGGGGGCTGACGCCCGGGGAGCTGTTTTTT.

The genes are TRBV19 and TRBJ2-7; 7 bases line up with TRBD2. The CDR3 is made up of 15 amino acids. Losses at the gene ends were 4 bases for V and 0 bases for J; bases not matched to a gene: 6. Germline V gene data show CDR1 as LNHDA and CDR2 as SQIVND (reference sequence). The CDR3 DNA follows: TGTGCCAGTAGTAACAGCGGGGACTCCTCCTACGAGCAGTACTTC. As protein: CASSNSGDSSYEQYF. The full variable domain, with the rest looked up from reference TRBV19 and TRBJ2-7, is DGGITQSPKYLFRKEGQNVTLSCEQNLNHDAMYWYRQDPGQGLRLIYYSQIVNDFQKGDIAEGYSVSREKKESFPLTVTSAQKNPTAFYLCASSNSGDSSYEQYFGPGTRLTVT.

This chain links TRBV12-3 or TRBV12-4 with TRBJ2-1; D might be TRBD2 (5 bases). This CDR3 contains 12 residues. Trimming cost V 2 bases and J 9 bases, with 8 bases left between them. The CDR3 protein is CASSLWESEQFF. The CDR3 DNA is TGTGCCAGCAGTTTATGGGAGTCTGAGCAGTTCTTC.